These 30 T cell receptor beta chains were all obtained from the same sample, sequenced in a study of blood T cells in healthy people across ages (dated by TCRdb to about 2015). The library relied on 5' RACE. The data were produced on an Illumina HiSeq 2500. A second PCR of about 7 to 12 cycles was performed with a sample-barcoded 5' primer and a J-beta primer mix. TCRdb itself trimmed the public reads at Q25 with fastp, ran MiXCR and retained productive beta chains. Merged by CDR3 protein, the rows form single entries marked with the most common genes and DNA. This sample holds about 1 million distinct CDR3 sequences; 40% to 55% were observed only once. Under 20% of the sample comes from the top ten. Sequencing input: blood. The receptor set was obtained from a woman in her sixties or seventies in good health.

A few counts support this clonotype. J is TRBJ2-7 and V is TRBV20-1, with 8 bases lining up with TRBD2. CDR1 and CDR2 (germline): DFQATT, SNEGSKA (reference sequence). The CDR3 has 15 amino acids. The V and J ends lost 3 bases and 4 bases, in that order; junction bases with no gene match: 11. CDR3 protein: CSASTYREGGYEQYF. CDR3 coding DNA: TGCAGTGCTAGCACCTATCGGGAGGGAGGGTACGAGCAGTACTTC.

This clonotype was recorded a few times. The chain recombines TRBV6-5 with TRBJ1-2; 12 bases align to TRBD1. This CDR3 has 15 residues. Germline V lookup: CDR1 MNHEY, CDR2 SVGAGI. Trimming removed 8 bases from V and 4 bases from J; junction bases left unmatched: 8. The CDR3 spells CASGGTGGYVYGYTF. DNA for the CDR3: TGTGCCAGCGGAGGGACAGGGGGCTATGTCTATGGCTACACCTTC.

The chain couples TRBV20-1 to TRBJ1-1; 8 nucleotides match TRBD1. The V and J ends lost 3 bases and 4 bases, in that order; junction bases with no gene match: 10. The CDR3 consists of 15 residues. CDR1 is DFQATT and CDR2 is SNEGSKA in the germline V gene (reference sequence). The CDR3 loop is CSARGTQGAGTEAFF. CDR3 nucleotide sequence: TGCAGTGCTAGGGGTACCCAGGGGGCGGGCACTGAAGCTTTCTTT.

This clonotype was found a few times. The chain uses TRBV30 and TRBJ2-7; D tentatively reads TRBD1 or TRBD2 (5 bases each). This CDR3 region has 14 residues. CDR1 is GTSNPN and CDR2 is SVGIG in the germline V gene (reference sequence). Trimming removed 0 bases at V and 7 bases at J, with 16 bases between. The CDR3 DNA reads TGTGCCTGGAGTGTAGCCCGGGACGTGCGGGAGCAGTACTTC. Its protein is CAWSVARDVREQYF.

The chain joins TRBV5-1 to TRBJ2-7, with D unclear. Trimming took 0 bases from V and 0 from J, leaving 7 bases between them. The CDR3 has 14 amino acids. Germline V gene lookup returns CDR1 SGHRS and CDR2 YFSETQ. CDR3 in amino acids: CASSLEQFSYEQYF. The CDR3 coding sequence is TGCGCCAGCAGCTTGGAACAGTTCTCCTACGAGCAGTACTTC. The whole variable domain, filled in from reference TRBV5-1 and TRBJ2-7, reads KAGVTQTPRYLIKTRGQQVTLSCSPISGHRSVSWYQQTPGQGLQFLFEYFSETQRNKGNFPGRFSGRQFSNSRSEMNVSTLELGDSALYLCASSLEQFSYEQYFGPGTRLTVT.

This clonotype was recorded only once. The chain is built from TRBV7-9 and TRBJ2-1, with 9 bases identical to TRBD2. V shed 2 bases, J shed 10 bases, and the junction held 6 bases outside the gene matches. Germline V gives CDR1 SEHNR, CDR2 FQNEAQ (reference sequence). The CDR3 extends over 14 amino acids. The CDR3 DNA is TGTGCCAGCAGCTTAATGCTAGCGGGACTGGAGCAGTTCTTC. As protein: CASSLMLAGLEQFF.

To note about this clonotype: The junction departs from the called germline gene at one end, perhaps through a read error. This rearrangement joins TRBV29-1 to TRBJ1-2; D uncertain. Germline V gene lookup returns CDR1 SQVTM and CDR2 ANQGSEA. The CDR3 loop spans 11 amino acids. CDR3 amino acids: CSAPSGLGCTF. In DNA, the CDR3 is TGCAGCGCCCCATCCGGTCTCGGCTGCACCTTC.

The chain links TRBV28 to TRBJ1-2; D is perhaps TRBD1 (5 bases). CDR1 MDHEN and CDR2 SYDVKM come from the germline V gene. V was pared by 5 bases and J by 5 bases, with 15 bases between. The CDR3 is made up of 14 amino acids. As DNA, the CDR3 is TGTGCCAGCAGTCAACAGGAGTTAGGATATGGCTACACCTTC. Amino acid sequence: CASSQQELGYGYTF.

The J gene is TRBJ2-5, the V gene TRBV15; TRBD1 is a possible D gene (5 bases). Looked up from germline, CDR1 is LNHNV and CDR2 is YYDKDF (reference sequence). V lost 0 bases and J lost 0, with 8 bases in between. The CDR3 consists of 15 residues. CDR3 region: CATSREGQYQETQYF. Written as DNA, the CDR3 is TGTGCCACCAGCAGAGAGGGGCAGTACCAAGAGACCCAGTACTTC. The full variable domain, with the rest looked up from reference TRBV15 and TRBJ2-5, is DAMVIQNPRYQVTQFGKPVTLSCSQTLNHNVMYWYQQKSSQAPKLLFHYYDKDFNNEADTPDNFQSRRPNTSFCFLDIRSPGLGDTAMYLCATSREGQYQETQYFGPGTRLLVL.

This clonotype has only a few counts. The chain links TRBV5-1 to TRBJ2-3, with a tentative D call TRBD2 (6 bases). With 6 bases removed from V and 3 bases from J, the gap between germline ends came to 14 bases. The CDR3 has 14 amino acids. The germline V gene has CDR1 SGHRS and CDR2 YFSETQ. The CDR3 DNA is TGCGCCAGCATGGAGACGGGGAGGACAGATACGCAGTATTTT. This codes for CASMETGRTDTQYF.

V and J are TRBV29-1 and TRBJ1-1; D might be TRBD1 (5 bases). V was cut by 8 bases and J by 8 bases, with 18 bases left in between. Germline V gives CDR1 SQVTM, CDR2 ANQGSEA. The CDR3 runs to 12 residues. This CDR3 reads CSSRDGEREAFF. The CDR3 DNA sequence: TGCAGCTCTCGGGACGGGGAAAGGGAAGCTTTCTTT.

This clonotype was seen more than once but under ten times. The chain joins TRBV4-2 to TRBJ2-7; TRBD2 might be the D (5 bases). Per germline, CDR1 LGHNA and CDR2 YNFKEQ. Trimming removed 0 bases from V and 0 bases from J, with 9 bases in between. The CDR3 covers 15 residues. The CDR3 sequence: CASSQEILASYEQYF. Here the CDR3 DNA reads TGTGCCAGCAGCCAAGAGATTCTAGCCTCCTACGAGCAGTACTTC.

V and J are TRBV28 and TRBJ2-7; 8 positions match TRBD2. The trim removed 4 bases at V and 7 bases at J, leaving 6 bases unmatched. The length of the CDR3 is 13 residues. CDR1 MDHEN and CDR2 SYDVKM come from the germline V gene. The CDR3 here is CASSSPGLGEQYF. CDR3 in DNA: TGTGCCAGCAGTTCTCCGGGACTAGGGGAGCAGTACTTC.

This clonotype was found a few times. This sequence joins TRBV11-2 and TRBJ2-3, with D possibly called TRBD1 or TRBD2 (6 bases each). Germline assignment: CDR1 SGHAT and CDR2 FQNNGV. This CDR3 contains 15 residues. Trimming took off 5 bases at V and 1 base at J, with 13 bases between the two ends. The CDR3 is CASSPEGGGTDTQYF. The DNA for the CDR3 is TGTGCCAGCAGCCCGGAGGGGGGCGGCACAGATACGCAGTATTTT. Full variable domain (rest looked up from reference TRBV11-2 and TRBJ2-3): EAGVAQSPRYKIIEKRQSVAFWCNPISGHATLYWYQQILGQGPKLLIQFQNNGVVDDSQLPKDRFSAERLKGVDSTLKIQPAKLEDSAVYLCASSPEGGGTDTQYFGPGTRLTVL.

The rearrangement uses TRBV11-2 and TRBJ2-1; no clear D. CDR3 length: 17 residues. Trimming shortened V by 2 bases and J by 9 bases, and 23 bases separated the two germline ends. Germline CDR1 is SGHAT and CDR2 is FQNNGV. Here the CDR3 DNA reads TGTGCCAGCAGCTTACGGCCTCGTGATCGGGTTTCGAGTGAGCAGTTCTTC. It specifies CASSLRPRDRVSSEQFF.

This clonotype was seen ten or more times. The chain uses TRBV10-3 and TRBJ1-2, with D possibly TRBD1 on 5 matching bases. V was clipped by 3 bases and J by 3 bases, with 11 bases between them. The CDR3 is 14 residues long. Per germline, CDR1 ENHRY and CDR2 SYGVKD. CDR3 nucleotide sequence: TGTGCCATCAGTGAAGCCGGGACGGACTATGGCTACACCTTC. It translates to CAISEAGTDYGYTF.

In its sample, this clonotype was seen a few times. The chain uses TRBV25-1 and TRBJ2-3; the match to TRBD2 covers 12 bases. Germline V gives CDR1 MGHDK, CDR2 SYGVNS. The CDR3 consists of 15 residues. J lost 5 bases, V lost 4 bases, and 4 bases had no gene match. The CDR3, as DNA: TGTGCCAGCAGTGCGCTAGCGGGAGGGATAGATACGCAGTATTTT. This encodes CASSALAGGIDTQYF.

A word on this clonotype: One end of the junction varies from germline; a read error may be responsible. The chain combines TRBV27 with TRBJ2-1; weak D call: TRBD2 (5 bases). CDR1 is MNHEY and CDR2 is SMNVEV in the germline V gene (reference sequence). The length of the CDR3 is 15 residues. This CDR3 reads CTSSLSRGTYNEQFF. DNA for the CDR3: TGTACCAGCAGTTTAAGTCGGGGAACCTACAATGAGCAGTTCTTC.

This clonotype has at least ten counts. The rearrangement uses TRBV21-1 and TRBJ1-2; TRBD1, the table's D call, lacks a check against the DNA. TRBV21-1 is a pseudogene. This CDR3 has 19 residues. In nucleotides, the CDR3 is TGTGCCAGCAGCTCTTGCCCGGGACAGAGGAAGGCATGGCTCTATGGCTACACCTTC. Its protein is CASSSCPGQRKAWLYGYTF.

The chain carries TRBV12-3 or TRBV12-4 and TRBJ2-5, with D possibly matching TRBD2 (5 bases). The V end lost 5 bases, the J end lost 2 bases, and 12 bases lay between the germline ends. This CDR3 comprises 14 residues. The CDR3 nucleotides are TGTGCCAGCAGTGTATCAGCGGTACAAGAGACCCAGTACTTC. This codes for CASSVSAVQETQYF.

This clonotype appeared a few times. The chain carries TRBV2 and TRBJ2-5; D may correspond to TRBD1 or TRBD2 (5 bases each). V lost 6 bases to trimming and J lost 5 bases, with 16 bases between them. Germline V gives CDR1 SNHLY, CDR2 FYNNEI. This CDR3 is 14 amino acids long. The CDR3 bases are TGTGCCAGCAGCCGGGATCTCAGGGAGGAGACCCAGTACTTC. It codes for CASSRDLREETQYF.

In DNA, the CDR3 is TGCAGTGCTAGCGGCCAGGGGATAAATCAGCCCCAGCATTTT. Translated: CSASGQGINQPQHF. J is TRBJ1-5 and V is TRBV20-1; D might be TRBD1 (6 bases). The CDR3 contains 14 residues. CDR1 and CDR2 from the germline V gene are DFQATT and SNEGSKA (reference sequence). V was clipped by 3 bases and J by 4 bases, with 13 bases between them.

The chain has TRBV3-1 and TRBJ2-7, with 8 nucleotides matching TRBD2. The CDR3 length is 13 residues. Looked up from germline, CDR1 is LGHDT and CDR2 is YNNKEL (reference sequence). The J segment lost 6 bases and the V segment lost 0 bases, leaving 1 base of the junction unmatched. CDR3 bases: TGTGCCAGCAGCCAAGACGGGGGGGCCGAGCAGTACTTC. Its translation: CASSQDGGAEQYF.

The chain recombines TRBV7-2 with TRBJ2-7, with a possible D match to TRBD2 (5 bases). Trimming took off 4 bases at V and 1 base at J, with 14 bases between the two ends. Germline CDR1 reads SGHTA; CDR2 reads FQGNSA. The CDR3 is 15 amino acids. In DNA form, the CDR3 reads TGTGCCAGCAGCTGGAGAGGGAGACCGTCCTACGAGCAGTACTTC. It translates to CASSWRGRPSYEQYF.

The V and J genes are TRBV27 and TRBJ1-2; maybe TRBD1 (5 bases). The ends were cut back, 9 bases at V and 6 bases at J, with 14 bases in the middle. The CDR3 has 12 residues. Germline loops: CDR1 MNHEY, CDR2 SMNVEV (reference sequence). The CDR3 DNA sequence: TGTGCCAGTTGGGGGGGAGCTGATGGCTACACCTTC. Protein sequence: CASWGGADGYTF.

In this sample, this clonotype turned up once. The chain has TRBV29-1 and TRBJ2-5; D might be TRBD2 (5 bases). The germline V gene has CDR1 SQVTM and CDR2 ANQGSEA. V dropped 1 base and J dropped 11 bases, with 17 bases sitting between them. This CDR3 is built from 13 residues. Here the CDR3 reads CSVEGSLVEVQYF. The CDR3, as DNA: TGCAGCGTTGAAGGTTCGCTTGTGGAGGTGCAGTACTTC. The whole variable domain, remainder taken from reference TRBV29-1 and TRBJ2-5, is SAVISQKPSRDICQRGTSLTIQCQVDSQVTMMFWYRQQPGQSLTLIATANQGSEATYESGFVIDKFPISRPNLTFSTLTVSNMSPEDSSIYLCSVEGSLVEVQYFGPGTRLLVL.

V and J are TRBV20-1 and TRBJ2-1; maybe TRBD2 (5 bases). The CDR3 is 15 amino acids. Trimming stripped 3 bases from V and 0 bases from J, with 12 bases between. Looked up from germline, CDR1 is DFQATT and CDR2 is SNEGSKA (reference sequence). CDR3 region: CSASGNPRSYNEQFF. DNA for the CDR3: TGCAGTGCTAGCGGGAACCCACGCTCCTACAATGAGCAGTTCTTC.

This clonotype was seen a handful of times. The chain employs TRBV6-6 and TRBJ1-1; 10 bases are a match to TRBD1. The ends lost 3 bases at V and 6 bases at J; junction bases unmatched: 7. Germline V gene data show CDR1 as MNHNY and CDR2 as SVGAGI (reference sequence). The CDR3 extends over 15 amino acids. CDR3: CASSYGRDRGAEAFF. CDR3 DNA sequence: TGTGCCAGCAGTTATGGCCGGGACAGGGGCGCTGAAGCTTTCTTT.

The chain links TRBV27 to TRBJ2-3; TRBD2 agrees at 9 bases. Germline V gene lookup returns CDR1 MNHEY and CDR2 SMNVEV (reference sequence). The CDR3 loop spans 13 amino acids. Trimming at V came to 5 bases and at J to 14 bases, leaving 11 bases not matched to a gene. The CDR3 spells CASSPFFSGRRYF. The CDR3 nucleotides read TGTGCCAGCAGTCCCTTTTTCAGCGGGAGGAGGTATTTT.

This chain connects TRBV28 to TRBJ1-5, with D perhaps TRBD1 (6 bases). CDR1 and CDR2 from the germline V gene are MDHEN and SYDVKM. The V end was cut by 3 bases, the J end by 7 bases, with 13 bases between. CDR3 length equals 14 residues. The DNA for the CDR3 is TGTGCCAGCAGTTTCGGGGGGCTAGAGCAGCCCCAGCATTTT. This codes for CASSFGGLEQPQHF.